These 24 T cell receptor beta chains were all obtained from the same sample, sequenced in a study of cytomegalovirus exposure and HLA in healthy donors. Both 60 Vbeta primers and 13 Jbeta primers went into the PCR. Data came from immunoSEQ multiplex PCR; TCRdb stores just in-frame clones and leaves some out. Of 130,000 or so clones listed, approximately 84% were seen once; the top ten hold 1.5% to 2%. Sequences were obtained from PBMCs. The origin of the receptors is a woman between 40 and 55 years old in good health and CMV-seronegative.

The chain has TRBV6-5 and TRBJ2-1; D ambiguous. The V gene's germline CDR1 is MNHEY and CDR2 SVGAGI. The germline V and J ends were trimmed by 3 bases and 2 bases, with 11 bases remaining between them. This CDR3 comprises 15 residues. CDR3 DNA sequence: TGTGCCAGCAGTTATTCGGGTTTGACCTACAATGAGCAGTTCTTC. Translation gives CASSYSGLTYNEQFF.

CDR3: CASSLMGLAGAGGTQYF. The CDR3 DNA sequence: TGTGCCAGCAGCTTAATGGGACTAGCGGGAGCCGGCGGGACCCAGTACTTC. V and J are TRBV7-3 and TRBJ2-5; 14 positions match TRBD2. The CDR3 sequence is 17 residues long. V shed 1 base, J shed 7 bases, and the junction held 8 bases outside the gene matches. Germline V CDR1 and CDR2: SGHTA, FQGTGA.

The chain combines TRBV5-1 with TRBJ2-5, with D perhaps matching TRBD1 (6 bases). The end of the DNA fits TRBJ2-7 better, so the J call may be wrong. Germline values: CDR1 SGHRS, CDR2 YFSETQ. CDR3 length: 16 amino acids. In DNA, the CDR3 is TGCGCCAGCAGCTTGGGTGGAATAATACAGGGCTACGAGCAGTACTTC. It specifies CASSLGGIIQGYEQYF.

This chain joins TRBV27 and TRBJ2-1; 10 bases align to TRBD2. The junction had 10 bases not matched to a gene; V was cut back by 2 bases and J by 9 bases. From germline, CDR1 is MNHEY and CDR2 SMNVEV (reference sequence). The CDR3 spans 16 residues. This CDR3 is CASSLPTSGRWGEQFF. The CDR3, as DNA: TGTGCCAGCAGTTTACCGACTAGCGGGCGGTGGGGTGAGCAGTTCTTC.

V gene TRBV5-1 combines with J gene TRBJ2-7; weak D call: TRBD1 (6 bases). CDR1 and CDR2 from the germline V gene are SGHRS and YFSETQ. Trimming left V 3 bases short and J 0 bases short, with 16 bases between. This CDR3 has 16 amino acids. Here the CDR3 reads CASSYGTSLSSYEQYF. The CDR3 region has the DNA TGCGCCAGCAGCTACGGGACATCCCTATCCTCCTACGAGCAGTACTTC.

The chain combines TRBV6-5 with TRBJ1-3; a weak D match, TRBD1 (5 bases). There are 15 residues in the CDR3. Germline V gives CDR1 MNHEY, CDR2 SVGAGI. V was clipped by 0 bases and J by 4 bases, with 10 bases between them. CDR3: CASSYSPGRGNTIYF. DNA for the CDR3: TGTGCCAGCAGTTACTCGCCAGGGAGGGGAAACACCATATATTTT.

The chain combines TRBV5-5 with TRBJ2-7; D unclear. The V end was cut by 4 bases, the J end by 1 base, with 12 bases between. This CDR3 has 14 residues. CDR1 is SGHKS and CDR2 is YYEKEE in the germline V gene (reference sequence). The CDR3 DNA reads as TGTGCCAGCAGCATTGTAGAACTATCCTACGAGCAGTACTTC. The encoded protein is CASSIVELSYEQYF.

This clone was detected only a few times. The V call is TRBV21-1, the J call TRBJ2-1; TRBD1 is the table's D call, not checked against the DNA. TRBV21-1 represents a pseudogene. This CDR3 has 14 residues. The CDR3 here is CASRGQSGCNEQFF. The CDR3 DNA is TGTGCCAGCCGCGGACAGTCGGGGTGCAATGAGCAGTTCTTC.

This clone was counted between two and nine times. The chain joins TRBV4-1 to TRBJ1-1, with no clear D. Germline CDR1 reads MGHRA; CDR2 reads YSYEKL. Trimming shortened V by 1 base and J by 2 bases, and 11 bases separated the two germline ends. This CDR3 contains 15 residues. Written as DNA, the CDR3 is TGCGCCAGCAGCCAAGGACAACCTCTCAACACTGAAGCTTTCTTT. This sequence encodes CASSQGQPLNTEAFF.

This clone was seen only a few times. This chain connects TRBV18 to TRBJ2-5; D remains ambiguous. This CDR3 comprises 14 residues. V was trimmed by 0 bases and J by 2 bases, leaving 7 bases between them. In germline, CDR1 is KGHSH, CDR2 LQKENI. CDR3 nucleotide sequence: TGTGCCAGCTCACCACCGAGCTCTCAAGAGACCCAGTACTTC. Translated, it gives CASSPPSSQETQYF.

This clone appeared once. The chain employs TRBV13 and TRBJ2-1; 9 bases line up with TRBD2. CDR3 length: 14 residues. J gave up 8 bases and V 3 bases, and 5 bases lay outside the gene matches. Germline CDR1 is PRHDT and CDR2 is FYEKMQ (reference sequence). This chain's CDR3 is CASSLGLASDEQFF. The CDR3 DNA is TGTGCCAGCAGCTTGGGACTAGCTTCGGATGAGCAGTTCTTC.

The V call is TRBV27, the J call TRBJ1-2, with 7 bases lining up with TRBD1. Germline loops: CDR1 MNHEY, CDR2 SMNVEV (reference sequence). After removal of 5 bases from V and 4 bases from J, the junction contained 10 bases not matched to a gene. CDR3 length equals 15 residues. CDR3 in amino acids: CASSPQGRLLYGYTF. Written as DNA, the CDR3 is TGTGCCAGCAGTCCACAGGGGAGGCTCCTCTATGGCTACACCTTC.

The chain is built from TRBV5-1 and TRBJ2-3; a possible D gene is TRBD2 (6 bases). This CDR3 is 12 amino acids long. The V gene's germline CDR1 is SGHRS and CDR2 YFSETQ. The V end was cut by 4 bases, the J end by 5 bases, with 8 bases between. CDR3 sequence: CASSPEGDTQYF. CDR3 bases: TGCGCCAGCAGCCCGGAGGGAGATACGCAGTATTTT.

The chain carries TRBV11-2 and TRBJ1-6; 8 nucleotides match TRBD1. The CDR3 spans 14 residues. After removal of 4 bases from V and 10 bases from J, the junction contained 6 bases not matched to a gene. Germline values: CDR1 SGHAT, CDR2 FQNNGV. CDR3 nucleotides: TGTGCCAGCAGCTCAGGGGGCACTAACTCACCCCTCCACTTT. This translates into CASSSGGTNSPLHF.

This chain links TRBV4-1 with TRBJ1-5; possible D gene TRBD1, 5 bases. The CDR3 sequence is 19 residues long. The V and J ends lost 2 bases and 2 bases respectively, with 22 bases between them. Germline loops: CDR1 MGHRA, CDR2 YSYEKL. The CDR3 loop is CASSQTPERFREGNQPQHF. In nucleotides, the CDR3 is TGCGCCAGCAGCCAAACCCCCGAGAGATTCAGGGAGGGCAATCAGCCCCAGCATTTT.

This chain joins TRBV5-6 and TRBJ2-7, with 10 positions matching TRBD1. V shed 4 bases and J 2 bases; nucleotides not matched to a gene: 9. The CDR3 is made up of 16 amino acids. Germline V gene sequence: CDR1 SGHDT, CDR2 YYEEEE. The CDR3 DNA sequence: TGTGCCAGCAGCCCGACTGGGACAGGGGATCCCTACGAGCAGTACTTC. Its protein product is CASSPTGTGDPYEQYF.

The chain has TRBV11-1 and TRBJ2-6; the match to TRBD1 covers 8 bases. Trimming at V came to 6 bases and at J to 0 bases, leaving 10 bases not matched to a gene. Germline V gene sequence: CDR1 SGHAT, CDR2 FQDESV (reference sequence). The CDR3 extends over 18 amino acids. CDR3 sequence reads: CASRRDRQGRSGANVLTF. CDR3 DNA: TGTGCCAGCAGGCGCGATCGACAGGGGCGCTCTGGGGCCAACGTCCTGACTTTC.

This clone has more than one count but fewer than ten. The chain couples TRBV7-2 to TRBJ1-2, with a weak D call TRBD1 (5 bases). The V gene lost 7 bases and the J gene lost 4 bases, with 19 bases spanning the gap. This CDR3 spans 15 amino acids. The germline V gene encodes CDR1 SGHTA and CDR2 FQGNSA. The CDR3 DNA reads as TGTGCCAGCAAGGGCGGGGCCGAGTCCATCTATGGCTACACCTTC. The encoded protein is CASKGGAESIYGYTF.

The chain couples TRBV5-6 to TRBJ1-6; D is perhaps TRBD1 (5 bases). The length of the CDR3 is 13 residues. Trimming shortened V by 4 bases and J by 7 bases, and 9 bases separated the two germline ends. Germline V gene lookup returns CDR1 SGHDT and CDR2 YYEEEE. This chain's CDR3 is CASSLTGNSPLHF. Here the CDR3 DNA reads TGTGCCAGCAGCCTTACAGGAAATTCACCCCTCCACTTT.

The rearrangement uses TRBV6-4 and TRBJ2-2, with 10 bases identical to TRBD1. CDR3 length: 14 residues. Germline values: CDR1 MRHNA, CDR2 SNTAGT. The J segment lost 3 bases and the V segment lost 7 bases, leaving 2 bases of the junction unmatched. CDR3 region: CASKGTGDTGELFF. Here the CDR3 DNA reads TGTGCCAGCAAGGGGACAGGGGACACCGGGGAGCTGTTTTTT.

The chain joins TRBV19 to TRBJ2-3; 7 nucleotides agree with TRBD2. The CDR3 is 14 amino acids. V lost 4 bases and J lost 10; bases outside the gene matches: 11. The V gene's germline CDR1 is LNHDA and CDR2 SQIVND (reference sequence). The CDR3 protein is CASSKNGGSDAQYF. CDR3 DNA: TGTGCCAGTAGTAAAAACGGGGGGAGTGATGCGCAGTATTTT.

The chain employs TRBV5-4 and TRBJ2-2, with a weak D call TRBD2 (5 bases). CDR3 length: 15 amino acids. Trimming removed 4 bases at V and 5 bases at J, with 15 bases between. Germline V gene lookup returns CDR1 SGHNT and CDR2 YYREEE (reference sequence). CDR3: CASSRAAPGTGELFF. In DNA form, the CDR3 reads TGTGCCAGCAGCCGCGCGGCCCCGGGGACCGGGGAGCTGTTTTTT.

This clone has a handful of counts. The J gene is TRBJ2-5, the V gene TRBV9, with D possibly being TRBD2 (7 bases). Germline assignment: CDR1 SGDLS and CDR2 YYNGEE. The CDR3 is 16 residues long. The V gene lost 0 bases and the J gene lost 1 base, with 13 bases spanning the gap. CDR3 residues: CASSVAGGRVQETQYF. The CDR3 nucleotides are TGTGCCAGCAGCGTAGCGGGGGGCAGGGTCCAAGAGACCCAGTACTTC.

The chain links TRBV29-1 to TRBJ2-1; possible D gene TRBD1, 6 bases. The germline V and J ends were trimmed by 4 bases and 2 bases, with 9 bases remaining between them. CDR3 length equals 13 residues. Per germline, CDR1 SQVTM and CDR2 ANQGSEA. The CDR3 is CSVVGTTYNEQFF. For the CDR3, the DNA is TGCAGCGTTGTCGGGACAACCTACAATGAGCAGTTCTTC.